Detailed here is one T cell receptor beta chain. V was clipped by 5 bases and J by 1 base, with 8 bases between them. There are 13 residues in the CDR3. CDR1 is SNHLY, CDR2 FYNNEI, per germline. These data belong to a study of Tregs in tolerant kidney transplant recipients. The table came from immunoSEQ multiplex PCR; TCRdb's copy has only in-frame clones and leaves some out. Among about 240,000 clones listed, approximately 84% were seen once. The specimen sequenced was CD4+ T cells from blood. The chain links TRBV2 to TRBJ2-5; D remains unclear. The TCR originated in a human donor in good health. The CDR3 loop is CASSLGRQETQYF. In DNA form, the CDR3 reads TGTGCCAGCAGTTTAGGACGCCAAGAGACCCAGTACTTC.